This T cell receptor beta chain was recovered during a study of T-cell reconstitution after alpha-beta-depleted transplantation in children. This CDR3 spans 15 amino acids. Trimming pared 3 bases from V and 3 bases from J, leaving 15 bases between. Germline CDR1 is SGHTA and CDR2 is FQGNSA. Ten or more counts support this clonotype. As it was prepared, the TCRbeta library received unique molecular identifiers. Each CDR3 protein gets one entry after TCRdb re-called the PCR reads with MiXCR. The table includes 240,000 or so distinct CDR3 sequences, about 11% detected once. The TCR was taken from a human donor who donated a stem cell graft to a child with acute lymphoblastic leukemia. The rearrangement joins TRBV7-2 to TRBJ2-7; the D call may be TRBD1 or TRBD2 (7 bases each). The sequenced sample was PBMCs from the stem cell graft donor, obtained from the stem cell graft. In DNA form, the CDR3 reads TGTGCCAGCAGCTTGCTCAGGGGGGGTCTCTACGAGCAGTACTTC. Protein: CASSLLRGGLYEQYF.